This TCR beta chain was sequenced during a study of T cell responses to AZD1222 COVID-19 vaccine. Germline loops: CDR1 SGHTS, CDR2 YDEGEE. Trimming stripped 4 bases from V and 7 bases from J, with 17 bases between. The CDR3 length is 14 residues. The study, taken as a whole, reports: Most donors were white British, females outnumbered males, and clonal diversity was possibly underestimated. Baseline antibody screening turned up just a handful of seropositive AZD1222 recipients.

In the case of this clone: What it binds is unknown.

Combined were second doses at about 4 or about 12 weeks. TCRdb's table, derived via immunoSEQ multiplex PCR, lists solely in-frame clones and lacks some. In the table there are around 130,000 clones, 80% to 95% of which are singletons. V is TRBV5-8 and J is TRBJ2-5; the D gene is possibly TRBD1 (6 bases). The clonotype comes from an adult who received the AZD1222 COVID-19 vaccine. Material: peripheral blood, obtained 28 days after the second AZD1222 dose. As DNA, the CDR3 is TGTGCCAGCAGCCCCAGGGGCCTGGGGAGGACCCAGTACTTC. Residues: CASSPRGLGRTQYF. The full variable domain, in which reference TRBV5-8 and TRBJ2-5 provide the parts outside the CDR3, is EAGVTQSPTHLIKTRGQQATLRCSPISGHTSVYWYQQALGLGLQFLLWYDEGEERNRGNFPPRFSGRQFPNYSSELNVNALELEDSALYLCASSPRGLGRTQYFGPGTRLLVL.